Below are 7 T cell receptor beta chains sequenced from a single sample in a study of T cells in Graves' hyperthyroidism and ophthalmopathy. Amplification yielded TCR beta CDR3 regions, with RNA transcripts as the source. A set of HTBI primers served as the primers for a first-round RT-PCR of the TCR CDR3. A single record per CDR3 protein comes from TCRdb applying MiXCR to the multiplex PCR reads. The repertoire includes about 590,000 distinct CDR3 sequences, 15% to 17% of them detected once, and under 8% sits in the top ten. Sequencing was performed on blood. The receptors come from a woman younger than 45 with Graves' hyperthyroidism.

This chain connects TRBV19 to TRBJ1-4, with 7 bases that match TRBD1. Germline V gives CDR1 LNHDA, CDR2 SQIVND (reference sequence). The CDR3 extends over 15 amino acids. The V segment lost 3 bases and the J segment 5 bases; nucleotides outside the gene matches: 6. This chain's CDR3 is CASSIFGTVNEKLFF. For the CDR3, the DNA is TGTGCCAGTAGTATTTTCGGGACAGTGAATGAAAAACTGTTTTTT.

This clonotype has more than one count but fewer than ten. This chain links TRBV4-1 with TRBJ1-4, with 7 bases aligning to TRBD1. CDR3 length equals 16 residues. Unmatched junction bases numbered 5, after V lost 1 base and J lost 3 bases. Germline assignment: CDR1 MGHRA and CDR2 YSYEKL. CDR3 amino acids: CASSQGTGTANEKLFF. The DNA for the CDR3 is TGCGCCAGCAGCCAAGGGACCGGGACAGCTAATGAAAAACTGTTTTTT.

In its sample, this clonotype was seen many times. V is TRBV20-1 and J is TRBJ2-7, with D perhaps being TRBD1 or TRBD2 (6 bases each). CDR1 and CDR2 (germline): DFQATT, SNEGSKA (reference sequence). V was pared by 6 bases and J by 3 bases, with 12 bases between. This CDR3 is 12 amino acids long. CDR3 in amino acids: CSAAGQGYEQYF. The DNA for the CDR3 is TGCAGTGCGGCGGGACAAGGCTACGAGCAGTACTTC.

This clonotype occurred a few times. V gene TRBV6-1 combines with J gene TRBJ2-1, with TRBD2 matching 13 bases. Germline trimming cut 5 bases from V and 6 bases from J; bases unmatched to any gene: 19. The CDR3 runs 20 residues. CDR1 is MNHNS and CDR2 is SASEGT in the germline V gene. CDR3 coding DNA: TGTGCCAGCAGTTCAACCTCCGGGACTAGCGGGATCCCCACCACCAATGAGCAGTTCTTC. Its translation: CASSSTSGTSGIPTTNEQFF.

The V and J genes are TRBV18 and TRBJ2-2; D not certain. The V gene lost 0 bases and the J gene lost 5 bases, with 7 bases spanning the gap. Germline CDR1 reads KGHSH; CDR2 reads LQKENI. This CDR3 contains 14 residues. The CDR3 reads CASSPPKGTGELFF. In nucleotides, the CDR3 is TGTGCCAGCTCACCACCCAAGGGTACCGGGGAGCTGTTTTTT. Looking up the rest from reference TRBV18 and TRBJ2-2 gives the full variable domain: NAGVMQNPRHLVRRRGQEARLRCSPMKGHSHVYWYRQLPEEGLKFMVYLQKENIIDESGMPKERFSAEFPKEGPSILRIQQVVRGDSAAYFCASSPPKGTGELFFGEGSRLTVL.

This rearrangement joins TRBV15 to TRBJ1-5; D unresolved. There are 15 residues in the CDR3. Germline V gene lookup returns CDR1 LNHNV and CDR2 YYDKDF (reference sequence). Trimming took off 0 bases at V and 2 bases at J, with 8 bases between the two ends. The CDR3 DNA reads as TGTGCCACCAGCAGAGAGGGGTTCGGCAATCAGCCCCAGCATTTT. Amino acid sequence: CATSREGFGNQPQHF.

This chain joins TRBV25-1 and TRBJ2-1; 9 positions match TRBD2. Germline CDR1 reads MGHDK; CDR2 reads SYGVNS. V shed 2 bases and J 4 bases; nucleotides not matched to a gene: 6. The CDR3 consists of 16 residues. Here the CDR3 reads CASSEPAGGGYNEQFF. In DNA, the CDR3 is TGTGCCAGCAGTGAACCAGCGGGAGGTGGTTACAATGAGCAGTTCTTC. Combining the CDR3 with reference TRBV25-1 and TRBJ2-1 gives the whole variable domain EADIYQTPRYLVIGTGKKITLECSQTMGHDKMYWYQQDPGMELHLIHYSYGVNSTEKGDLSSESTVSRIRTEHFPLTLESARPSHTSQYLCASSEPAGGGYNEQFFGPGTRLTVL.